Shown below are 27 T cell receptor beta chains from a single sample sequenced in a study of control samples from healthy donors and cancer patients. The protocol was immunoSEQ multiplex PCR, while the TCRdb copy is restricted to in-frame clones and leaves out a portion. The sample contains 150,000 to 200,000 clones, about 91% of which appear only once. Source material: blood. Every receptor here comes from a woman between 40 and 55 years old in good health.

The genes are TRBV10-2 and TRBJ1-3; 10 nucleotides agree with TRBD1. With 4 bases clipped from V and 4 bases from J, the junction kept 7 bases outside the gene matches. Per germline, CDR1 WSHSY and CDR2 SAAADI. The CDR3 consists of 16 residues. The CDR3 region is CASSATGGAGGNTIYF. In DNA, the CDR3 is TGCGCCAGCAGTGCGACAGGGGGCGCGGGGGGAAACACCATATATTTT.

This rearrangement joins TRBV6-1 to TRBJ1-4, with no clear D. Trimming took 2 bases from V and 8 from J, leaving 12 bases between them. This CDR3 region has 14 residues. Germline lookup yields CDR1 MNHNS and CDR2 SASEGT. The CDR3 protein is CASSETPGNEKLFF. The CDR3 DNA sequence: TGTGCCAGCAGTGAAACTCCGGGGAACGAAAAACTGTTTTTT.

The genes are TRBV3-1 (or the pseudogene TRBV3-2) and TRBJ1-3, with 7 positions matching TRBD1. Germline trimming cut 8 bases from V and 0 bases from J; bases unmatched to any gene: 4. Germline CDR1 and CDR2: LGHDT and YNNKEL (reference sequence). CDR3 length: 14 residues. CDR3 nucleotides: TGTGCCAGCGATCCAGGGGGCTCTGGAAACACCATATATTTT. The encoded protein is CASDPGGSGNTIYF.

The chain couples TRBV6-5 to TRBJ1-5, with TRBD1 identical over 8 bases. The CDR3 has 15 residues. CDR1 is MNHEY, CDR2 SVGAGI, per germline. Losses at the gene ends were 6 bases for V and 7 bases for J; bases not matched to a gene: 11. The CDR3 is CASSRDRTGLQPQHF. The CDR3 coding sequence is TGTGCCAGCAGCCGGGACAGGACAGGTTTACAGCCCCAGCATTTT.

The chain joins TRBV19 to TRBJ1-5, with D unresolved. V was pared by 3 bases and J by 4 bases, with 10 bases between. The CDR3 sequence is 14 residues long. Germline CDR1 is LNHDA and CDR2 is SQIVND (reference sequence). This CDR3 reads CASSMGYLNQPQHF. The CDR3, as DNA: TGTGCCAGTAGTATGGGCTACCTAAATCAGCCCCAGCATTTT. Combining the CDR3 with reference TRBV19 and TRBJ1-5 gives the whole variable domain DGGITQSPKYLFRKEGQNVTLSCEQNLNHDAMYWYRQDPGQGLRLIYYSQIVNDFQKGDIAEGYSVSREKKESFPLTVTSAQKNPTAFYLCASSMGYLNQPQHFGDGTRLSIL.

J is TRBJ2-3 and V is TRBV4-1, with D perhaps being TRBD1 or TRBD2 (5 bases each). CDR3 length equals 15 residues. Trimming removed 4 bases from V and 5 bases from J, with 16 bases in between. Germline V gene data show CDR1 as MGHRA and CDR2 as YSYEKL. DNA of the CDR3: TGCGCCAGCAGCCTAAGGGGCGTCGGGGAAGATACGCAGTATTTT. Protein sequence: CASSLRGVGEDTQYF.

This chain joins TRBV5-1 and TRBJ2-5; 8 bases fit TRBD1. The CDR3 totals 15 residues. Germline V gene lookup returns CDR1 SGHRS and CDR2 YFSETQ. V was pared by 0 bases and J by 5 bases, with 6 bases of the junction left unmatched. CDR3 amino acids: CASSLEDRVRETQYF. In nucleotides, the CDR3 is TGCGCCAGCAGCTTGGAGGACAGGGTCCGGGAGACCCAGTACTTC.

This chain joins TRBV10-2 and TRBJ1-2, with D unresolved. CDR3 length: 13 residues. V was pared by 1 base and J by 7 bases, with 10 bases between. The germline V gene encodes CDR1 WSHSY and CDR2 SAAADI. CDR3 coding DNA: TGCGCCAGCAGTGAGTGGTCCAAGGGTGGCTACACCTTC. The encoded protein is CASSEWSKGGYTF.

The chain is built from TRBV5-1 and TRBJ2-7; 9 bases map to TRBD1. CDR1 is SGHRS and CDR2 is YFSETQ in the germline V gene. Trimming at V came to 5 bases and at J to 3 bases, leaving 6 bases not matched to a gene. CDR3 length equals 14 residues. CDR3 sequence: CASSHGTGNYEQYF. In DNA form, the CDR3 reads TGCGCCAGCAGTCATGGGACAGGGAACTACGAGCAGTACTTC.

The V and J genes are TRBV27 and TRBJ1-1, with 9 bases that match TRBD1. J lost 0 bases, V lost 4 bases, and 3 bases had no gene match. The germline CDR1 and CDR2 sequences are MNHEY and SMNVEV (reference sequence). The CDR3 sequence is 15 residues long. The CDR3 here is CASSWTGVLNTEAFF. CDR3 DNA sequence: TGTGCCAGCAGTTGGACAGGGGTCTTGAACACTGAAGCTTTCTTT.

V and J are TRBV4-1 and TRBJ2-5, with 11 bases matching TRBD2. The CDR3 runs to 17 residues. With V trimmed by 0 bases and J by 5 bases, 8 bases remained unmatched. The germline V gene has CDR1 MGHRA and CDR2 YSYEKL. This CDR3 is CASSQEPLAGEDETQYF. Here the CDR3 DNA reads TGCGCCAGCAGCCAAGAACCACTAGCGGGGGAAGATGAGACCCAGTACTTC.

The chain has TRBV7-2 and TRBJ2-1, with a weak D call TRBD2 (5 bases). The CDR3 consists of 15 residues. V was trimmed by 5 bases and J by 6 bases, leaving 17 bases between them. The V gene's germline CDR1 is SGHTA and CDR2 FQGNSA. The CDR3, as DNA: TGTGCCAGCAGCAGGGCCCCGGGCGGGCTCAATGAGCAGTTCTTC. Its translation: CASSRAPGGLNEQFF.

Comment on this clone: The same CDR3 arises from other DNA sequences in this sample as well. The chain joins TRBV2 to TRBJ1-5; the D gene is possibly TRBD1 (6 bases). Germline values: CDR1 SNHLY, CDR2 FYNNEI. The CDR3 is 14 residues long. Deletions cut 7 bases from V and 0 bases from J, with 10 bases between. CDR3 bases: TGTGCCAGCACAGGGGCGAATAGCAATCAGCCCCAGCATTTT. This translates into CASTGANSNQPQHF.

The chain links TRBV6-6 to TRBJ1-2; D gene unclear. CDR1 is MNHNY and CDR2 is SVGAGI in the germline V gene (reference sequence). The CDR3 length is 14 residues. The V gene lost 10 bases and the J gene lost 8 bases, with 23 bases spanning the gap. As DNA, the CDR3 is TGTGCCACCCAGTTTAGGCCACCAACCTCGGGCTACACCTTC. This sequence encodes CATQFRPPTSGYTF.

The V and J genes are TRBV4-1 and TRBJ1-4; D remains ambiguous. This CDR3 spans 16 amino acids. V lost 4 bases to trimming and J lost 6 bases, with 18 bases between them. Per germline, CDR1 MGHRA and CDR2 YSYEKL. CDR3 bases: TGCGCCAGCAGCCCCCAAGCTGGAAAAATCGATGAAAAACTGTTTTTT. Protein: CASSPQAGKIDEKLFF.

The chain joins TRBV9 to TRBJ1-1; weak D call: TRBD1 (5 bases). This CDR3 has 15 residues. Deletions cut 3 bases from V and 0 bases from J, with 12 bases between. Germline V gene data show CDR1 as SGDLS and CDR2 as YYNGEE. CDR3 nucleotide sequence: TGTGCCAGCAGCGCCCAAGGACAACTGAACACTGAAGCTTTCTTT. Translated: CASSAQGQLNTEAFF.

The chain joins TRBV3-1 (or the pseudogene TRBV3-2) to TRBJ2-5; 9 positions agree with TRBD2. The CDR3 spans 15 residues. Germline V CDR1 and CDR2: LGHDT, YNNKEL (reference sequence). Trimming at V came to 4 bases and at J to 0 bases, leaving 3 bases not matched to a gene. The CDR3 here is CASSLVAGDQETQYF. CDR3 in DNA: TGTGCCAGCAGCCTGGTAGCGGGGGACCAAGAGACCCAGTACTTC.

V is TRBV5-4 and J is TRBJ1-1; the D is unclear. V lost 2 bases, J lost 8 bases, and 19 bases lay in between. Germline CDR1 is SGHNT and CDR2 is YYREEE (reference sequence). The CDR3 totals 15 residues. CDR3 protein: CASSFNPTASTEAFF. CDR3 nucleotide sequence: TGTGCCAGCAGCTTTAACCCAACAGCTTCCACCGAAGCTTTCTTT.

The chain couples TRBV27 to TRBJ2-7; D not resolved. The germline V and J ends were trimmed by 6 bases and 5 bases, with 14 bases remaining between them. CDR3 length equals 13 residues. Germline CDR1 reads MNHEY; CDR2 reads SMNVEV (reference sequence). The CDR3 protein is CASSSTSLHEQYF. The CDR3, as DNA: TGTGCCAGCAGCTCCACTTCCCTGCACGAGCAGTACTTC.

The gene calls are TRBV6-5 and TRBJ2-3, with D uncertain. Trimming left V 8 bases short and J 0 bases short, with 6 bases between. Germline CDR1 MNHEY, CDR2 SVGAGI. CDR3 length equals 12 residues. For the CDR3, the DNA is TGTGCCAGCTGGCATAGCACAGATACGCAGTATTTT. Translated, it gives CASWHSTDTQYF.

The chain employs TRBV9 and TRBJ1-2, with TRBD1 matching 7 bases. The CDR3 is 13 amino acids. In germline, CDR1 is SGDLS, CDR2 YYNGEE. V was clipped by 4 bases and J by 4 bases; unmatched bases: 4. The CDR3 sequence is CASSLAGGYGYTF. The DNA of the CDR3 is TGTGCCAGCAGCTTGGCAGGGGGCTATGGCTACACCTTC.

This chain joins TRBV7-9 and TRBJ2-5; D ambiguous. V gave up 2 bases and J gave up 3 bases, with 7 bases separating them. CDR3 length equals 13 residues. CDR1 is SEHNR and CDR2 is FQNEAQ in the germline V gene (reference sequence). CDR3 sequence (DNA): TGTGCCAGCAGCTTATCGGGTGAAGAGACCCAGTACTTC. Its translation is CASSLSGEETQYF.

The gene calls are TRBV5-4 and TRBJ1-1; D possibly corresponds to TRBD1 (5 bases). Germline CDR1 SGHNT, CDR2 YYREEE (reference sequence). This CDR3 has 15 residues. V shed 6 bases and J shed 0 bases, with 15 bases lying between them. In DNA form, the CDR3 reads TGTGCCAGCAACTTCGGGGGTCGAATGAACACTGAAGCTTTCTTT. Protein sequence: CASNFGGRMNTEAFF. The full variable domain, in which reference TRBV5-4 and TRBJ1-1 provide the parts outside the CDR3, is ETGVTQSPTHLIKTRGQQVTLRCSSQSGHNTVSWYQQALGQGPQFIFQYYREEENGRGNFPPRFSGLQFPNYSSELNVNALELDDSALYLCASNFGGRMNTEAFFGQGTRLTVV.

The chain joins TRBV2 to TRBJ2-7; TRBD2 aligns across 11 bases. Germline trimming cut 7 bases from V and 3 bases from J; bases unmatched to any gene: 5. The CDR3 extends over 14 amino acids. Germline CDR1 SNHLY, CDR2 FYNNEI. The CDR3 coding sequence is TGTGCCAGCATAATAGGACTAGCGGGCTACGAGCAGTACTTC. As protein: CASIIGLAGYEQYF.

The chain carries TRBV5-1 and TRBJ1-5; no clear D. Trimming pared 5 bases from V and 2 bases from J, leaving 11 bases between. The CDR3 extends over 14 amino acids. In germline, CDR1 is SGHRS, CDR2 YFSETQ. The CDR3 here is CASSKEGGNQPQHF. CDR3 coding DNA: TGCGCCAGCAGTAAGGAGGGCGGCAATCAGCCCCAGCATTTT.

V is TRBV6-5 and J is TRBJ1-5; 8 nucleotides align to TRBD1. This CDR3 has 14 amino acids. Germline V lookup: CDR1 MNHEY, CDR2 SVGAGI. The junction had 4 bases not matched to a gene; V was cut back by 2 bases and J by 7 bases. The CDR3 spells CASSYETGAQPQHF. Written as DNA, the CDR3 is TGTGCCAGCAGTTACGAGACAGGGGCGCAGCCCCAGCATTTT.

The J gene is TRBJ2-7, the V gene TRBV6-5; TRBD1 is a possible D gene (6 bases). Germline values: CDR1 MNHEY, CDR2 SVGAGI. Trimming shortened V by 5 bases and J by 3 bases, and 17 bases separated the two germline ends. The CDR3 sequence is 15 residues long. The CDR3 loop reads CASSPSGTIDYEQYF. CDR3 DNA: TGTGCCAGCAGTCCCTCCGGGACAATTGACTACGAGCAGTACTTC.